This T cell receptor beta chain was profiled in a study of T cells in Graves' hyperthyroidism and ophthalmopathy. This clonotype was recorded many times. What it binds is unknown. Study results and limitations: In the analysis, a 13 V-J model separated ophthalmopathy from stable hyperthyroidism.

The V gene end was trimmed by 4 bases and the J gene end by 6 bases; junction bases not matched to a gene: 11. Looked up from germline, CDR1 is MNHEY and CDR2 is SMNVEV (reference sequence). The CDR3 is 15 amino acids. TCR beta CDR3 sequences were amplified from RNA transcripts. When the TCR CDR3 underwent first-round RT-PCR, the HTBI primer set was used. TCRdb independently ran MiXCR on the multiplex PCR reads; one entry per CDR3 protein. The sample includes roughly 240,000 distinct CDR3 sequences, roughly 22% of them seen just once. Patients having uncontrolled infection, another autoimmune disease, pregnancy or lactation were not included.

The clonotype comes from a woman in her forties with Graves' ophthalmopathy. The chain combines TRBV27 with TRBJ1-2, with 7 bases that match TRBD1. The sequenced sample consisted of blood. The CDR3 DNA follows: TGTGCCAGCAGTTCATACAGGGGACCCCTCCATGGCTACACCTTC. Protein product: CASSSYRGPLHGYTF.